Following are 25 T cell receptor beta chains from one sample sequenced in a study of identical twins (dated by TCRdb to the mid-2010s). Library preparation was by 5' RACE. Sequenced using an Illumina HiSeq 2000. In-frame beta chains were kept once TCRdb had trimmed the public reads at Q25 with fastp and called clones with MiXCR. All rows with the same CDR3 protein become a single entry with the most common DNA and genes. The sample records hundreds of thousands of distinct CDR3 sequences, approximately 21% of which are singletons. Together, the top ten hold approximately 4.3% of the sample. The sample was also linked to a second study, of T cells expressing NK-cell markers.

Input material: PBMCs. These TCRs come from a woman aged 18-29 years in good health.

This chain joins TRBV6-1 and TRBJ2-7; 9 bases are a match to TRBD1. This CDR3 spans 17 amino acids. Trimming cost V 6 bases and J 3 bases; bases outside gene matches: 15. Germline CDR1 and CDR2: MNHNS and SASEGT. Here the CDR3 DNA reads TGTGCCAGCAGCTCACCCCGAGCGGGACAGGGCCTCTACGAGCAGTACTTC. Amino acids: CASSSPRAGQGLYEQYF.

This rearrangement joins TRBV3-1 to TRBJ2-1; perhaps TRBD2 as D (5 bases). Per germline, CDR1 LGHDT and CDR2 YNNKEL (reference sequence). V was shortened by 3 bases and J by 0 bases, with 15 bases between the two germline ends. This CDR3 is built from 17 residues. CDR3 DNA: TGTGCCAGCAGCCAGGCTATACTACGGGACTCCTACAATGAGCAGTTCTTC. Protein: CASSQAILRDSYNEQFF.

The sample holds many counts of this clonotype. The J gene is TRBJ2-1, the V gene TRBV9; 9 bases map to TRBD2. Trimming took 0 bases from V and 5 from J; bases not matched to a gene: 6. CDR3 length: 16 residues. Germline V gene data show CDR1 as SGDLS and CDR2 as YYNGEE. DNA of the CDR3: TGTGCCAGCAGCGTAGGTCGGCTAGCGGGAAACAATGAGCAGTTCTTC. Amino acids: CASSVGRLAGNNEQFF.

The chain employs TRBV4-3 and TRBJ2-7, with D perhaps TRBD1 (6 bases). Looked up from germline, CDR1 is LGHNA and CDR2 is YSLEER. The CDR3 is made up of 16 amino acids. V was clipped by 4 bases and J by 4 bases, with 20 bases between them. DNA of the CDR3: TGCGCCAGCAGCCCAGGACAGTACTCAAAGTCTTACGAGCAGTACTTC. This encodes CASSPGQYSKSYEQYF.

Ten or more counts support this clonotype. This rearrangement joins TRBV7-9 to TRBJ1-1; TRBD1 aligns across 7 bases. CDR1 is SEHNR and CDR2 is FQNEAQ in the germline V gene (reference sequence). The V and J ends lost 7 bases and 4 bases, in that order; junction bases with no gene match: 9. The CDR3 consists of 14 residues. The CDR3 is CASTYYRGGTEAFF. The CDR3 nucleotides are TGTGCCAGCACCTACTACAGGGGCGGCACTGAAGCTTTCTTT.

This clonotype was observed at least ten times. The rearrangement links TRBV20-1 to TRBJ2-1, with a possible D match to TRBD1 (6 bases). The germline V gene encodes CDR1 DFQATT and CDR2 SNEGSKA (reference sequence). The CDR3 length is 12 residues. Trimming pared 0 bases from V and 11 bases from J, leaving 11 bases between. This CDR3 reads CSARESGVKQFF. The CDR3 DNA reads TGCAGTGCTAGAGAGTCAGGGGTGAAGCAGTTCTTC.

This clonotype was seen ten or more times. This sequence joins TRBV7-9 and TRBJ2-3, with 10 bases lining up with TRBD2. Germline V gene data show CDR1 as SEHNR and CDR2 as FQNEAQ (reference sequence). V shed 11 bases and J 3 bases; nucleotides not matched to a gene: 8. The CDR3 has 14 residues. CDR3 bases: TGTGCCGAACAGTCTAGCGGGAGTACAGATACGCAGTATTTT. Its protein is CAEQSSGSTDTQYF.

This clonotype occurred a few times. The gene calls are TRBV6-1 and TRBJ2-1, with 9 bases identical to TRBD2. CDR3 length: 17 amino acids. The germline CDR1 and CDR2 sequences are MNHNS and SASEGT. The ends lost 6 bases at V and 7 bases at J; junction bases unmatched: 16. CDR3 nucleotide sequence: TGTGCCAGCAGCCTAGCGGGGTACCGTGGGATAGGGAATGAGCAGTTCTTC. It yields the protein CASSLAGYRGIGNEQFF.

The genes are TRBV20-1 and TRBJ1-1; the D gene is possibly TRBD1 (6 bases). Looked up from germline, CDR1 is DFQATT and CDR2 is SNEGSKA (reference sequence). V was trimmed by 7 bases and J by 8 bases, leaving 14 bases between them. CDR3 size: 11 residues. Written as DNA, the CDR3 is TGCAGTGTCACCCGGGGGGCGGAAGCTTTCTTT. It specifies CSVTRGAEAFF.

This chain links TRBV4-1 with TRBJ1-6; D remains ambiguous. The V and J ends lost 6 bases and 9 bases respectively, with 15 bases between them. The CDR3 spans 14 residues. Germline CDR1 MGHRA, CDR2 YSYEKL. The CDR3 sequence: CASSQAIGSSPLHF. The CDR3 nucleotides are TGCGCCAGCAGTCAGGCCATAGGCAGTTCACCCCTCCACTTT.

The chain uses TRBV12-3 or TRBV12-4 and TRBJ2-2; the match to TRBD1 covers 8 bases. The CDR3 has 16 residues. With 5 bases clipped from V and 4 bases from J, the junction kept 9 bases outside the gene matches. The CDR3: CASSRETGEVTGELFF. The CDR3 DNA reads as TGTGCCAGCAGTAGGGAGACAGGGGAAGTCACCGGGGAGCTGTTTTTT.

CDR3 nucleotides: TGTGCCAGCAGCCCTAGATCCGGCCTGAAACAGGCTTACACCGGGGAGCTGTTTTTT. Translating it yields CASSPRSGLKQAYTGELFF. The chain couples TRBV6-2 or TRBV6-3 to TRBJ2-2, with D perhaps TRBD1 (5 bases). The CDR3 is made up of 19 amino acids. The V and J ends lost 6 bases and 3 bases respectively, with 26 bases between them. The germline V gene encodes CDR1 MNHEY and CDR2 SVGEGT.

The V call is TRBV7-9, the J call TRBJ2-3; a weak D match, TRBD1 (7 bases). Trimming cost V 5 bases and J 3 bases, with 18 bases left between them. CDR3 length equals 16 residues. Germline values: CDR1 SEHNR, CDR2 FQNEAQ (reference sequence). CDR3 nucleotide sequence: TGTGCCAGCAGCCTACCGGGACTCAGGGGGACAGATACGCAGTATTTT. Its protein is CASSLPGLRGTDTQYF.

The CDR3 DNA reads TGTGCCAGCAGCCTGGCGGCGGTGGGGGCAGATACGCAGTATTTT. Translating it yields CASSLAAVGADTQYF. The chain carries TRBV7-9 and TRBJ2-3; D might be TRBD1 or TRBD2, each matching 5 bases. Germline V gene lookup returns CDR1 SEHNR and CDR2 FQNEAQ (reference sequence). Deletions cut 5 bases from V and 4 bases from J, with 16 bases between. This CDR3 region has 15 residues. The whole variable domain, remainder taken from reference TRBV7-9 and TRBJ2-3, is DTGVSQNPRHKITKRGQNVTFRCDPISEHNRLYWYRQTLGQGPEFLTYFQNEAQLEKSRLLSDRFSAERPKGSFSTLEIQRTEQGDSAMYLCASSLAAVGADTQYFGPGTRLTVL.

This clonotype occurred a few times. DNA of the CDR3: TGTGCCAGCAGTTTACCTAAGGGCAGAAACACCGGGGAGCTGTTTTTT. Translating it yields CASSLPKGRNTGELFF. The V and J genes are TRBV12-3 or TRBV12-4 and TRBJ2-2; D gene ambiguous. There are 16 residues in the CDR3. V was clipped by 2 bases and J by 2 bases, with 12 bases between them.

This clonotype was picked up one time. The chain combines TRBV4-1 with TRBJ2-1; perhaps TRBD2 as D (6 bases). Trimming removed 4 bases at V and 7 bases at J, with 14 bases between. CDR3 length: 14 amino acids. Looked up from germline, CDR1 is MGHRA and CDR2 is YSYEKL. CDR3: CASSPSLAGNEQFF. The CDR3 DNA reads as TGCGCCAGCAGCCCGTCTCTGGCGGGGAATGAGCAGTTCTTC.

The chain uses TRBV6-5 and TRBJ2-7, with D possibly TRBD1 on 7 matching bases. CDR3 length equals 16 residues. The V end lost 0 bases, the J end lost 2 bases, and 14 bases lay between the germline ends. Germline CDR1 reads MNHEY; CDR2 reads SVGAGI. The DNA for the CDR3 is TGTGCCAGCAGTTACTCGAGGTCAGGGGGGACCTACGAGCAGTACTTC. Its protein product is CASSYSRSGGTYEQYF.

In its sample, this clonotype was seen a few times. This chain connects TRBV27 to TRBJ2-3; weak D call: TRBD2 (6 bases). The V gene lost 3 bases and the J gene lost 8 bases, with 9 bases spanning the gap. CDR1 MNHEY and CDR2 SMNVEV come from the germline V gene (reference sequence). The CDR3 has 12 amino acids. This CDR3 is CASSFGGSTQYF. CDR3 nucleotide sequence: TGTGCCAGCAGTTTTGGGGGGAGTACGCAGTATTTT.

The chain has TRBV18 and TRBJ2-7; TRBD1 matches at 7 bases. The CDR3 length is 14 residues. Germline V gene lookup returns CDR1 KGHSH and CDR2 LQKENI. Trimming took 6 bases from V and 2 from J; bases not matched to a gene: 7. Here the CDR3 reads CASSLGTDPYEQYF. The DNA for the CDR3 is TGTGCCAGCTCCCTCGGGACAGACCCCTACGAGCAGTACTTC.

The chain recombines TRBV6-1 with TRBJ1-2; D unresolved. V gave up 4 bases and J gave up 7 bases, with 19 bases separating them. Germline lookup yields CDR1 MNHNS and CDR2 SASEGT. This CDR3 region has 15 residues. The CDR3 loop reads CASSVRPSQEVGYTF. The CDR3 coding sequence is TGTGCCAGCAGTGTCCGACCCTCACAAGAGGTTGGCTACACCTTC.

This clonotype was recorded a few times. DNA for the CDR3: TGCAGTGCTAGAAAACAGGGGGCGCAAAACAATGAGCAGTTCTTC. Its protein product is CSARKQGAQNNEQFF. The chain has TRBV20-1 and TRBJ2-1, with 9 bases identical to TRBD1. The trim removed 2 bases at V and 5 bases at J, leaving 7 bases unmatched. There are 15 residues in the CDR3. The V gene's germline CDR1 is DFQATT and CDR2 SNEGSKA (reference sequence).

This chain uses TRBV19 with TRBJ2-7; 7 positions match TRBD1. CDR1 is LNHDA and CDR2 is SQIVND in the germline V gene (reference sequence). The trim removed 8 bases at V and 4 bases at J, leaving 14 bases unmatched. The CDR3 has 15 amino acids. The CDR3 spells CASQPGDSAFYEQYF. The CDR3 region has the DNA TGTGCCAGTCAGCCAGGGGACAGTGCGTTTTACGAGCAGTACTTC.

The V call is TRBV11-2, the J call TRBJ2-3, with 7 bases fitting TRBD2. V was clipped by 5 bases and J by 0 bases; unmatched bases: 14. CDR1 and CDR2 (germline): SGHAT, FQNNGV. The CDR3 is 18 amino acids. CDR3 region: CASSPNRGGTTSTDTQYF. The CDR3, as DNA: TGTGCCAGCAGCCCAAACCGGGGCGGGACTACCAGCACAGATACGCAGTATTTT.

This clonotype was picked up a small number of times. V gene TRBV6-5 combines with J gene TRBJ2-3, with 7 bases lining up with TRBD1. This CDR3 has 16 residues. J was trimmed by 1 base and V by 0 bases; bases with no gene match: 4. Germline CDR1 MNHEY, CDR2 SVGAGI. CDR3 DNA: TGTGCCAGCAGTTACTCGGGCCAGGGGGGCACAGATACGCAGTATTTT. Its protein product is CASSYSGQGGTDTQYF.

Only a few counts were recorded for this clonotype. The chain is built from TRBV27 and TRBJ2-4, with D hard to call. Between the trimmed V and J ends, which lost 6 bases and 4 bases, there was a span of 16 bases. The CDR3 length is 15 residues. Germline V gives CDR1 MNHEY, CDR2 SMNVEV (reference sequence). DNA for the CDR3: TGTGCCAGCAGCCCAGTTTATAACGGGAAAAACATTCAGTACTTC. Translation gives CASSPVYNGKNIQYF.